Presented here are 8 T cell receptor beta chains from one specimen sequenced in a study of OX40 agonist ivuxolimab in advanced cancers. The assay was immunoSEQ multiplex PCR, and TCRdb's table has in-frame clones only and misses some. The sample includes 150,000 to 190,000 clones, approximately 94% of them seen just once. The sequences come from CD4+ or CD8+ T cells sorted from blood, collected in a trial of the OX40 agonist ivuxolimab. Receptors originate from an adult with an advanced solid tumor such as melanoma, head and neck, liver or kidney cancer.

The chain carries TRBV5-1 and TRBJ2-7; possibly TRBD1 or TRBD2 for D (5 bases each). V dropped 7 bases and J dropped 4 bases, with 21 bases sitting between them. The CDR3 sequence is 15 residues long. Germline assignment: CDR1 SGHRS and CDR2 YFSETQ. CDR3 in amino acids: CASGYLSGALYEQYF. In DNA, the CDR3 is TGCGCCAGCGGCTACCTCTCCGGGGCCCTATACGAGCAGTACTTC. The full variable domain, its missing parts supplied by reference TRBV5-1 and TRBJ2-7, is KAGVTQTPRYLIKTRGQQVTLSCSPISGHRSVSWYQQTPGQGLQFLFEYFSETQRNKGNFPGRFSGRQFSNSRSEMNVSTLELGDSALYLCASGYLSGALYEQYFGPGTRLTVT.

The chain carries TRBV4-3 and TRBJ2-2, with a weak D call TRBD2 (7 bases). CDR1 is LGHNA, CDR2 YSLEER, per germline. CDR3 length equals 15 residues. V was clipped by 0 bases and J by 4 bases, with 9 bases between them. CDR3 DNA sequence: TGCGCCAGCAGCCAAGAGGGGGGGCTCACCGGGGAGCTGTTTTTT. This sequence encodes CASSQEGGLTGELFF.

The gene calls are TRBV5-6 and TRBJ2-3; 7 nucleotides agree with TRBD2. The ends lost 0 bases at V and 5 bases at J; junction bases unmatched: 9. Germline values: CDR1 SGHDT, CDR2 YYEEEE. The CDR3 has 16 amino acids. CDR3 protein: CASSLVTSVRQDTQYF. CDR3 DNA: TGTGCCAGCAGCTTGGTCACTAGCGTGCGGCAAGATACGCAGTATTTT.

This chain connects TRBV9 to TRBJ2-5, with 10 bases fitting TRBD2. The CDR3 has 16 residues. Germline V CDR1 and CDR2: SGDLS, YYNGEE. V shed 3 bases, J shed 5 bases, and the junction held 10 bases outside the gene matches. The CDR3 loop is CASSAGTSAPGETQYF. CDR3 coding DNA: TGTGCCAGCAGCGCCGGGACTAGCGCGCCTGGGGAGACCCAGTACTTC.

This chain joins TRBV6-5 and TRBJ1-5, with 9 bases identical to TRBD1. After removal of 6 bases from V and 5 bases from J, the junction contained 2 bases not matched to a gene. Germline V gene sequence: CDR1 MNHEY, CDR2 SVGAGI. This CDR3 spans 13 amino acids. CDR3 sequence reads: CASRRTGDQPQHF. The CDR3 DNA is TGTGCCAGCAGACGGACAGGGGATCAGCCCCAGCATTTT.

V gene TRBV6-5 combines with J gene TRBJ1-5, with 7 positions matching TRBD1. J gave up 5 bases and V 4 bases, and 2 bases lay outside the gene matches. The CDR3 extends over 13 amino acids. The germline gives CDR1 MNHEY, CDR2 SVGAGI. In nucleotides, the CDR3 is TGTGCCAGCAGTTTAACAGGGGATCAGCCCCAGCATTTT. This translates into CASSLTGDQPQHF.

Comments on this clone: Other nucleotide sequences from this sample produce the same CDR3. V gene TRBV30 combines with J gene TRBJ1-1; maybe TRBD1 (5 bases). CDR3 size: 13 residues. The germline V gene encodes CDR1 GTSNPN and CDR2 SVGIG (reference sequence). Trimming removed 4 bases from V and 10 bases from J, with 19 bases in between. CDR3 region: CAWTQDRVVPAFF. DNA for the CDR3: TGTGCCTGGACCCAAGACAGAGTCGTCCCAGCTTTCTTT.

Points on this clone: In the same sample, other DNA sequences code for this CDR3. This chain uses TRBV7-2 with TRBJ1-2; D is unclear. Germline values: CDR1 SGHTA, CDR2 FQGNSA. V was trimmed by 1 base and J by 5 bases, leaving 5 bases between them. This CDR3 comprises 12 residues. The CDR3 DNA follows: TGTGCCAGCAGCTTAGGGGGTTATGGCTACACCTTC. Protein sequence: CASSLGGYGYTF. The full variable domain, in which reference TRBV7-2 and TRBJ1-2 provide the parts outside the CDR3, is GAGVSQSPSNKVTEKGKDVELRCDPISGHTALYWYRQSLGQGLEFLIYFQGNSAPDKSGLPSDRFSAERTGGSVSTLTIQRTQQEDSAVYLCASSLGGYGYTFGSGTRLTVV.